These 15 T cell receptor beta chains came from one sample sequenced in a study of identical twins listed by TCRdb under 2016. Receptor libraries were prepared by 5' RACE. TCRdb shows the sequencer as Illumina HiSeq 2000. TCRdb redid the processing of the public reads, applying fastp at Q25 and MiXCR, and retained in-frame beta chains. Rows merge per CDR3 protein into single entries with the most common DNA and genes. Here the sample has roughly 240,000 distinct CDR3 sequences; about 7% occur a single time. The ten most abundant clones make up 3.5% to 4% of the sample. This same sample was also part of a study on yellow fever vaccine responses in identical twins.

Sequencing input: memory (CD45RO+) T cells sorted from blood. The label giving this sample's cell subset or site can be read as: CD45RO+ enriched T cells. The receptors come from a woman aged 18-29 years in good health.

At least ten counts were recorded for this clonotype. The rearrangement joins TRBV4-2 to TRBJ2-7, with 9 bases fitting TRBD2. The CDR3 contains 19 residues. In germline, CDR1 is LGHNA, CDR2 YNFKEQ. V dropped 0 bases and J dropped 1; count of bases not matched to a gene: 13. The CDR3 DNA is TGTGCCAGCAGCCAAGATCTTTCTCAGGGGCTAGCGGGGTCCTACGAGCAGTACTTC. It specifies CASSQDLSQGLAGSYEQYF.

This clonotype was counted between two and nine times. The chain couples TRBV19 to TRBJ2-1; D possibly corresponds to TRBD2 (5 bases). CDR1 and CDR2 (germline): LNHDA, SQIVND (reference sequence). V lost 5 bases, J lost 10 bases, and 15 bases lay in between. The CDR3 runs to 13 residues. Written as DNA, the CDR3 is TGTGCCAGTAGTCCGAGGGTAGGGTGGGAGCAGTTCTTC. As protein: CASSPRVGWEQFF. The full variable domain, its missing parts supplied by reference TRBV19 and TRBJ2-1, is DGGITQSPKYLFRKEGQNVTLSCEQNLNHDAMYWYRQDPGQGLRLIYYSQIVNDFQKGDIAEGYSVSREKKESFPLTVTSAQKNPTAFYLCASSPRVGWEQFFGPGTRLTVL.

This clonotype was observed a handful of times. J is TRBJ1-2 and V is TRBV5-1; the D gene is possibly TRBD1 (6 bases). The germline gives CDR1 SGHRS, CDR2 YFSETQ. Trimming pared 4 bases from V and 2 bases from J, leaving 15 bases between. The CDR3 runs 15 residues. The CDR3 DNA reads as TGCGCCAGCAGCCAAGGGACATTTCTAAACTATGGCTACACCTTC. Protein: CASSQGTFLNYGYTF.

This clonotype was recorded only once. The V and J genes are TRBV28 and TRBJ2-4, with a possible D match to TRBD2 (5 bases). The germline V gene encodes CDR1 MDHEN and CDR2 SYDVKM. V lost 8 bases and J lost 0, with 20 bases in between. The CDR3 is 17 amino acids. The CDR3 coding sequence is TGTGCCAGCGGCTCTGGGTTGACTACCAAAGCCAAAAACATTCAGTACTTC. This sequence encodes CASGSGLTTKAKNIQYF.

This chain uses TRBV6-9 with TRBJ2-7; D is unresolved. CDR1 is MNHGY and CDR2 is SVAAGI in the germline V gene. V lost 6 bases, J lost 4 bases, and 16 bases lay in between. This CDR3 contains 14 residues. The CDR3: CASSLPRHPYEQYV. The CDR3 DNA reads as TGTGCCAGCAGCCTTCCGAGACACCCATACGAGCAGTACGTC.

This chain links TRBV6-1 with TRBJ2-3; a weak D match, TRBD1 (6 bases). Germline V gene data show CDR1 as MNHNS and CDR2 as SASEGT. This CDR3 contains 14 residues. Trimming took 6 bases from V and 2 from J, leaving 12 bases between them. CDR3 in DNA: TGTGCCAGCAGCCTTGACAGGACCACAGATACGCAGTATTTT. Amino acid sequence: CASSLDRTTDTQYF.

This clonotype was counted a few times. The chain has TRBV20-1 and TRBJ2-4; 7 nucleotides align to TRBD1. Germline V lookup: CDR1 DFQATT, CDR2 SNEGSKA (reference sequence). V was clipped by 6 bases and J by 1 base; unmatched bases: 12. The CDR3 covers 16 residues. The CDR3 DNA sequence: TGCAGTGCCGCAAAAGGGACAGCAGGGGCCAAAAACATTCAGTACTTC. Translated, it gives CSAAKGTAGAKNIQYF.

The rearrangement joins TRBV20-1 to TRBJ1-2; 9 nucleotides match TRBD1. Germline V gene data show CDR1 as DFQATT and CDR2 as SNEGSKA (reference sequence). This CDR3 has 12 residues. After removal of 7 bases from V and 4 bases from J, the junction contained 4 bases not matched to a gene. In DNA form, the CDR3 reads TGCAGTGTCGCGACAGGGGGCTATGGCTACACCTTC. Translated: CSVATGGYGYTF.

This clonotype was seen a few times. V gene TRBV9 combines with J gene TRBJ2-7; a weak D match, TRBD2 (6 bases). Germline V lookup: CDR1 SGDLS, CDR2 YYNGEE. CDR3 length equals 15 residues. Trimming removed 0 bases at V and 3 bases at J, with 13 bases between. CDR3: CASSVGSSANYEQYF. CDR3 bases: TGTGCCAGCAGCGTAGGATCTAGCGCGAACTACGAGCAGTACTTC.

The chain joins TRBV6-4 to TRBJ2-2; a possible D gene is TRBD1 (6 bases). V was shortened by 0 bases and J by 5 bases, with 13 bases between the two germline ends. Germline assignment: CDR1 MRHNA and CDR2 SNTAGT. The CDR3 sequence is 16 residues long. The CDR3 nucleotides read TGTGCCAGCAGTGACTCGGAGATAGGGGGTACCGGGGAGCTGTTTTTT. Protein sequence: CASSDSEIGGTGELFF.

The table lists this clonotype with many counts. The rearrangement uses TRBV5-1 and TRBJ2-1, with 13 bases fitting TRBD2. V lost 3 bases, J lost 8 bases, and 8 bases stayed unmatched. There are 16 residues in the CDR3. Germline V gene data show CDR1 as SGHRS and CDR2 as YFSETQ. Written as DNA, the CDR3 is TGCGCCAGCAGCTACAAACTAGCGGGGGGGATGGATGAGCAGTTCTTC. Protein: CASSYKLAGGMDEQFF.

Written as DNA, the CDR3 is TGTGCCAGCAGTGAACTAGCGGGGGGGCCATGGGGTGAGCAGTTCTTC. Translated: CASSELAGGPWGEQFF. J is TRBJ2-1 and V is TRBV6-1; the match to TRBD2 covers 12 bases. Germline-derived CDR1 and CDR2 are MNHNS and SASEGT. CDR3 size: 16 residues. V dropped 2 bases and J dropped 9; count of bases not matched to a gene: 8.

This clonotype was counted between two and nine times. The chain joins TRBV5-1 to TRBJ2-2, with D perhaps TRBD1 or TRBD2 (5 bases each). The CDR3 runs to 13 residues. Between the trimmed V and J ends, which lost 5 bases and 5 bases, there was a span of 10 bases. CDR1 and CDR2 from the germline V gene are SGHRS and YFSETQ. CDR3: CASRAGSTGELFF. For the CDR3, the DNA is TGCGCCAGCAGGGCAGGGAGTACCGGGGAGCTGTTTTTT.

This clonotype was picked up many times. The CDR3 nucleotides read TGTGCCAGCAGGCCACAGGGACAAAGCTCCTACGAGCAGTACTTC. Translating gives CASRPQGQSSYEQYF. V is TRBV12-3 or TRBV12-4 and J is TRBJ2-7; a possible D gene is TRBD1 (6 bases). The CDR3 totals 15 residues. Deletions cut 6 bases from V and 0 bases from J, with 15 bases between.

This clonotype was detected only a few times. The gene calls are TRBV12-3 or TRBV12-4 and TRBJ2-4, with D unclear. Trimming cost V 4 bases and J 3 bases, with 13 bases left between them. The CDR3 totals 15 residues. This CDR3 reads CASSWAGSRKNIQYF. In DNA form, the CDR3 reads TGTGCCAGCAGTTGGGCCGGGTCTCGCAAAAACATTCAGTACTTC.